Listed below are T cell receptor beta chains from one sample, sequenced in a study of T cells in Graves' hyperthyroidism and ophthalmopathy. TCRdb fed the multiplex PCR reads into MiXCR, producing one record per CDR3 protein. Counted here are some 250,000 distinct CDR3 sequences, 15% occurring once; the ten biggest clones make up around 30%. The material sequenced was blood. Source of these receptors: a woman aged 45 to 65 with Graves' hyperthyroidism that later progressed to Graves' ophthalmopathy. CDR3s include the opening cysteine and the closing phenylalanine or tryptophan. Each record gives: clone size, D gene, J gene, CDR3 length, V gene, CDR3 protein, CDR3 DNA. The D gene is left open where the match is weak. Expanded clones are given a class, and other clones once, few, many or no size at all.

many	TRBD1	TRBJ2-1	20	TRBV10-3	CAISSPLTGGQVRSYNEQFF	TGTGCCATCAGTTCTCCTCTTACAGGGGGCCAGGTCCGGTCCTACAATGAGCAGTTCTTC
many	.	TRBJ2-1	11	TRBV28	CASSPPGEQFF	TGTGCCAGCAGTCCCCCGGGTGAGCAGTTCTTC
many	.	TRBJ1-2	12	TRBV6-1	CASSESGYGYTF	TGTGCCAGCAGTGAATCCGGATATGGCTACACCTTC
many	.	TRBJ2-7	10	TRBV20-1	CSALGYEQYF	TGCAGTGCTTTGGGTTACGAGCAGTACTTC
few	.	TRBJ2-2	15	TRBV2	CAGSGSGSNTGELFF	TGTGCCGGCAGTGGAAGCGGTTCGAACACCGGGGAGCTGTTTTTT
few	TRBD2	TRBJ2-7	14	TRBV7-9	CASSRTSGMREQYF	TGTGCCAGCAGCCGGACTAGCGGGATGAGAGAGCAGTACTTC
many	TRBD1	TRBJ2-3	19	TRBV6-1	CASSDYLSGTAKGTDTQYF	TGTGCCAGCAGTGACTACCTGTCCGGGACAGCGAAGGGCACAGATACGCAGTATTTT
many	.	TRBJ1-1	13	TRBV5-1	CASSFQMNTEAFF	TGCGCCAGCAGCTTCCAGATGAACACTGAAGCTTTCTTT
.	TRBD1	TRBJ1-4	13	TRBV7-9	CVSSYGTGGKLFF	TGTGTCAGCAGCTATGGGACAGGGGGTAAACTGTTTTTT
many	.	TRBJ1-1	14	TRBV5-1	CASSYRLGNTEAFF	TGCGCCAGCAGCTATCGGCTGGGGAACACTGAAGCTTTCTTT
.	TRBD2	TRBJ2-7	13	TRBV2	CASKGRVACEQYF	TGTGCCTCCAAGGGGAGGGTCGCCTGCGAGCAGTACTTC
many	.	TRBJ1-6	14	TRBV2	CASKPDLGDSPLHF	TGTGCCAGCAAACCCGACCTAGGGGATTCACCCCTCCACTTT
many	.	TRBJ1-1	15	TRBV12-3/TRBV12-4	CASLFRQPLNTEAFF	TGTGCCAGCCTGTTCCGGCAACCGCTAAACACTGAAGCTTTCTTT
many	TRBD2	TRBJ2-3	15	TRBV20-1	CSARKAGVYADTQYF	TGCAGTGCTAGAAAGGCGGGAGTTTATGCAGATACGCAGTATTTT
many	.	TRBJ1-5	14	TRBV29-1	CSVLPGGGNQPQHF	TGCAGCGTTCTTCCAGGAGGAGGCAATCAGCCCCAGCATTTT
.	.	TRBJ1-5	15	TRBV19	CASSWGPRSNQPQHF	TGTGCCAGTAGCTGGGGCCCCCGGAGCAATCAGCCCCAGCATTTT
few	.	TRBJ2-5	12	TRBV2	CASRDFQETQYF	TGTGCCAGCCGGGACTTCCAAGAGACCCAGTACTTC
many	.	TRBJ1-5	16	TRBV20-1	CSARGLGQASNQPQHF	TGCAGTGCTAGGGGCCTGGGGCAGGCTAGCAATCAGCCCCAGCATTTT
many	.	TRBJ2-3	19	TRBV5-5	CASSLINARGGGITDTQYF	TGTGCCAGCAGCTTGATTAATGCCAGGGGAGGAGGAATTACAGATACGCAGTATTTT
.	TRBD2	TRBJ2-3	15	TRBV28	CASTQRGERVDTQYF	TGTGCCAGCACCCAACGGGGGGAAAGGGTAGATACGCAGTATTTT
.	TRBD1	TRBJ2-1	16	TRBV5-1	CASSWGPGQGFNEQFF	TGCGCCAGCAGCTGGGGGCCGGGACAGGGATTCAATGAGCAGTTCTTC
many	.	TRBJ2-3	12	TRBV29-1	CSVELPSGRQYF	TGCAGCGTTGAGCTCCCTAGTGGCAGGCAGTATTTT
many	TRBD1	TRBJ1-2	14	TRBV30	CAWSTPGQIYGYTF	TGTGCCTGGAGTACACCGGGACAGATTTATGGCTACACCTTC
.	.	TRBJ2-1	13	TRBV2	CASLSQGQDEQFF	TGTGCCAGCCTCTCCCAGGGTCAAGATGAGCAGTTCTTC
many	TRBD1	TRBJ2-3	14	TRBV28	CASSRGIRADTQYF	TGTGCCAGCAGCAGGGGGATTCGCGCAGATACGCAGTATTTT
.	.	TRBJ1-1	12	TRBV10-2	CASSDPNTEAFF	TGCGCCAGCAGTGACCCAAACACTGAAGCTTTCTTT
.	.	TRBJ2-7	13	TRBV7-9	CASSFGGFYEQYF	TGTGCCAGCAGCTTCGGAGGTTTCTACGAGCAGTACTTC
.	TRBD2	TRBJ2-1	21	TRBV3-1	CASSQVLGPSGRLRSYNEQFF	TGTGCCAGCAGCCAAGTTTTAGGCCCTAGCGGGAGACTTAGGTCCTACAATGAGCAGTTCTTC
many	.	TRBJ2-5	14	TRBV2	CASPARGSGETQYF	TGTGCCAGCCCCGCTCGGGGAAGCGGAGAGACCCAGTACTTC
many	TRBD1	TRBJ2-7	15	TRBV6-1	CASSEVDRGDYEQYF	TGTGCCAGCAGTGAGGTGGACAGGGGCGACTACGAGCAGTACTTC
many	.	TRBJ1-5	14	TRBV28	CASRTGLGNQPQHF	TGTGCCAGCAGAACAGGACTAGGAAATCAGCCCCAGCATTTT
.	TRBD1	TRBJ1-2	16	TRBV4-1	CASSQSPGQGARSYTF	TGCGCCAGCAGCCAATCCCCCGGCCAGGGGGCTAGGAGCTACACCTTC
.	.	TRBJ1-2	13	TRBV6-5	CASSYDKTEGYTF	TGTGCCAGCAGTTACGATAAGACGGAGGGCTACACCTTC
many	TRBD2	TRBJ2-5	15	TRBV2	CASSVKSGGTETQYF	TGTGCCAGCAGCGTAAAATCGGGAGGCACAGAGACCCAGTACTTC
many	TRBD1	TRBJ1-1	17	TRBV9	CASSVDRGLGYHTEAFF	TGTGCCAGCAGCGTAGACAGGGGGCTTGGGTATCACACTGAAGCTTTCTTT
many	TRBD1	TRBJ1-1	13	TRBV20-1	CSTKGARSTEAFF	TGCAGTACTAAGGGGGCCAGATCCACTGAAGCTTTCTTT
many	TRBD1	TRBJ1-1	14	TRBV18	CASTRDRTNTEAFF	TGTGCCAGCACGCGGGACAGAACAAACACTGAAGCTTTCTTT
many	TRBD2	TRBJ2-1	15	TRBV4-1	CASSQRVAGENEQFF	TGCGCCAGCAGCCAAAGGGTAGCGGGAGAGAATGAGCAGTTCTTC
.	TRBD2	TRBJ2-1	15	TRBV28	CASSLRLAGINGQFF	TGTGCCAGCAGCCTTAGACTAGCGGGGATCAATGGGCAGTTCTTC
.	TRBD1	TRBJ2-7	15	TRBV5-6	CASSLVFRDSYEQYF	TGTGCCAGCAGCTTGGTTTTCCGGGACAGCTACGAGCAGTACTTC
.	.	TRBJ2-2	16	TRBV19	CASSRGAGARTGELFF	TGTGCCAGTAGTCGTGGGGCAGGGGCCCGGACCGGGGAGCTGTTTTTT
many	TRBD2	TRBJ2-1	16	TRBV6-1	CASTGQRSGRIGEQFF	TGTGCCAGCACCGGACAGAGGAGCGGGAGGATTGGTGAGCAGTTCTTC
many	TRBD2	TRBJ2-5	14	TRBV6-1	CASVGSGGPGTQYF	TGTGCCAGCGTCGGCTCGGGAGGGCCTGGGACCCAGTACTTC
many	TRBD1	TRBJ2-7	13	TRBV11-2	CASSLEEGASLYF	TGTGCCAGCAGCTTAGAAGAGGGGGCTTCGCTGTACTTC
many	.	TRBJ1-6	12	TRBV28	CASSLRTSPLHF	TGTGCCAGCAGTTTACGGACTTCACCCCTCCACTTT
many	.	TRBJ2-1	14	TRBV7-9	CASSLQDVRNEQFF	TGTGCCAGCAGCCTCCAAGACGTACGCAATGAGCAGTTCTTC
many	.	TRBJ2-2	12	TRBV2	CASSVDTGELFF	TGTGCCAGCAGTGTAGACACCGGGGAGCTGTTTTTT
many	.	TRBJ1-6	13	TRBV11-1	CASSSWGNSPLHF	TGTGCCAGCAGCTCGTGGGGAAATTCACCCCTCCACTTT
many	TRBD2	TRBJ2-7	16	TRBV7-8	CASSLGLAARRGEQYF	TGTGCCAGCAGCTTAGGGCTAGCGGCCAGACGGGGCGAGCAGTACTTC
.	.	TRBJ1-2	18	TRBV4-1	CASTSIPSAGVGLRGYTF	TGCGCCAGCACGAGCATTCCCAGCGCAGGGGTTGGGTTACGGGGCTACACCTTC
many	.	TRBJ2-3	15	TRBV28	CASRKWGGSTDTQYF	TGTGCCTCCAGGAAGTGGGGGGGCAGCACAGATACGCAGTATTTT
few	TRBD1	TRBJ2-3	15	TRBV18	CASSSQGSQTDTQYF	TGTGCCAGCTCATCACAGGGGTCGCAGACAGATACGCAGTATTTT
many	TRBD2	TRBJ2-1	15	TRBV28	CASSSSGNTYNEQFF	TGTGCCAGCAGTTCTAGCGGGAACACCTACAATGAGCAGTTCTTC
few	.	TRBJ2-5	15	TRBV28	CASSPPGIEAETQYF	TGTGCCAGCAGTCCTCCGGGCATCGAGGCAGAGACCCAGTACTTC
.	.	TRBJ2-1	14	TRBV14	CASSPSTVYNEQFF	TGTGCCAGCAGCCCCTCGACAGTATACAATGAGCAGTTCTTC
many	.	TRBJ1-5	14	TRBV12-3/TRBV12-4	CASTGPTSNQPQHF	TGTGCCAGCACAGGACCCACAAGCAATCAGCCCCAGCATTTT